The T cell receptor beta chain under discussion was sequenced for a study of blood T cell repertoires in COVID-19 (dated by TCRdb to the early 2020s). The study in broad terms: Samples covering the acute and convalescent phases of COVID-19 were provided by collaborators in the United States, Italy and Spain. Samples came from the ongoing ImmuneRACE study (first 160 participants) plus 1,254 subjects from 6 global collaborators. Nearly every sample came with metadata listing a de-identified subject ID, COVID-19 status, age in years and sex. Where available, HLA class I and class II types were taken from metadata supplied by the sample provider and were not determined by assay-based typing. Deeply sampled blood TCRbeta repertoires from subjects exposed to, actively infected with, or recovered from COVID-19 were included in the dataset. The repertoires were released in a freely available public database meant as a resource for research on the immune response to SARS-CoV-2. The material from the prospective study consisted of cDNA or gDNA derived from T cells, B-cell-depleted T cells, or PBMCs. Study-wide conclusions, independent of this receptor: The amount of clinical and demographic metadata varied by source and participant and was provided uncurated.

Notes on this clone: Which antigen it targets is not known. Base qualities are not provided; no much larger clone lies one nucleotide away.

TCRbeta CDR3 regions were amplified from genomic DNA by means of the immunoSEQ Assay, a bias-controlled multiplex PCR. The authors processed their data as follows. Within the assay, amplification of reference gene primers was used to estimate how many nucleated cells each sample contained. To quantify the absolute abundance of each unique TCRbeta CDR3 rearrangement, sequence reads were collapsed and filtered. For each sample, productive Simpson clonality was calculated as the square root of Simpson's diversity index across productive rearrangements. TCRdb limited this immuneACCESS table to in-frame rearrangements with V and J called. A share of clones is missing; checked studies link under half to unresolved V genes, and the rest is unexplained. That table gives V, J and clone size, and the DNA gave D and trimming. The sample yields around 220,000 clones; 75% to 95% were counted once. Of the sample, around 2% falls within the top ten clones.

V gives up 8 bases and J gives up 10 bases, and the segment between their germline ends measures 14 bases. Taken from cysteine to phenylalanine, the CDR3 has 11 residues. The sequence is cut down to CDR3 DNA, 33 bases in frame from base 1. Enrolling through a virtual design, the prospective study's participants ranged in age from roughly 18 to 89 years and lived across roughly 23 United States geographic areas. Cohort assignment in the prospective study relied on participant-reported clinical history from a screening survey and a study questionnaire. ImmuneRACE Cohort 3 recovered participants were defined by two consecutive negative NP/OP PCR tests, healthcare professional clearance, or symptom resolution. In the prospective study, mobile phlebotomists collected whole blood, serum and a nasopharyngeal or oropharyngeal swab from each participant. Over a roughly 2-month period, participants in the prospective study had the option of providing additional blood draws and questionnaires. Before DNA extraction, prospective study blood samples were shipped either frozen or at room temperature.

The specimen was PBMCs or T cells enriched from blood (not recorded which). The sequence was obtained from a woman aged 18 to 35 who had recovered from COVID-19. The chain links TRBV12-3 or TRBV12-4 with TRBJ1-2; possibly the D gene is TRBD1, per 6 matching bases. This receptor has the CDR3 CASGRGVDYTF. The DNA is TGTGCCAGCGGGAGGGGGGTAGACTACACCTTC.